This T cell receptor beta chain was obtained from a study of T cell responses to AZD1222 COVID-19 vaccine. Points from the study as a whole: Unmutated regions of variants are reportedly targeted by nearly half of spike-specific TCRs.

With respect to this clone: Its matching antigen is unknown.

Some clones are missing from TCRdb's copy, which holds only in-frame ones; the method was immunoSEQ multiplex PCR. The sample yields 130,000 or so clones, around 92% seen once. The V gene end was trimmed by 1 base and the J gene end by 8 bases; junction bases not matched to a gene: 7. The germline V gene encodes CDR1 SGHNT and CDR2 YYREEE (reference sequence). This CDR3 is built from 15 residues. Sequencing was performed on peripheral blood, taken 28 days after the second AZD1222 dose. The chain recombines TRBV5-4 with TRBJ2-1, with 9 bases fitting TRBD2. The receptor's source is an adult who received the AZD1222 COVID-19 vaccine. The CDR3 is CASSLKSSGDHEQFF. The CDR3 DNA is TGTGCCAGCAGCTTGAAGTCTAGCGGGGACCATGAGCAGTTCTTC.